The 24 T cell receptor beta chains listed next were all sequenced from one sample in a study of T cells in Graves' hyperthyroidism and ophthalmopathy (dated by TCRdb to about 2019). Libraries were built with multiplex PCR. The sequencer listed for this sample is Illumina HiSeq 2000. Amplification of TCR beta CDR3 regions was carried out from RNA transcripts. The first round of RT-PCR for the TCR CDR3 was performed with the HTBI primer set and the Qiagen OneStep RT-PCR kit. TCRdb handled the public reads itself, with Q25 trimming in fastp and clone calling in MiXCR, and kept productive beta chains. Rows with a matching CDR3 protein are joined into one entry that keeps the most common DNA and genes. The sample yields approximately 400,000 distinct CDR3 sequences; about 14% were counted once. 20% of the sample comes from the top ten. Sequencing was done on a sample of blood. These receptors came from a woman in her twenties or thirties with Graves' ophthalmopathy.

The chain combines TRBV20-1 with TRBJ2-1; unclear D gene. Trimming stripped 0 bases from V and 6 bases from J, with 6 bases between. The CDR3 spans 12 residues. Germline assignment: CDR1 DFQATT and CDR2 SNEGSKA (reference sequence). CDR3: CSARDSSNEQFF. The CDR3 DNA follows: TGCAGTGCTAGAGATAGTAGCAATGAGCAGTTCTTC.

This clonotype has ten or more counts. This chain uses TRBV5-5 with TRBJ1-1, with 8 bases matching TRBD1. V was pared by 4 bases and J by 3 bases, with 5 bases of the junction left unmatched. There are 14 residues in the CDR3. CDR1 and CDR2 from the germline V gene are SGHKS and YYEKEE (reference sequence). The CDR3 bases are TGTGCCAGCAGCGGACAGGGACGGTACACTGAAGCTTTCTTT. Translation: CASSGQGRYTEAFF.

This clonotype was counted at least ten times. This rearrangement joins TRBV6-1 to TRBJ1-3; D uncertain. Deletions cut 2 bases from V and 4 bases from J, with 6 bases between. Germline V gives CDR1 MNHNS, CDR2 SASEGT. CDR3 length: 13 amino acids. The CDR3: CASSEKYGNTIYF. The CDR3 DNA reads TGTGCCAGCAGTGAAAAGTACGGAAACACCATATATTTT.

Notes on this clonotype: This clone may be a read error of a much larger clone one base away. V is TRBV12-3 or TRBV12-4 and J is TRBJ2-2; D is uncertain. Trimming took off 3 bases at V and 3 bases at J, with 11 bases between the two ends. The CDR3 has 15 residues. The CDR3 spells CASSFEFADTGELFF. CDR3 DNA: TGTGCCAGCAGTTTTGAATTCGCGGACACCGGGGAGCTGTTTTTT.

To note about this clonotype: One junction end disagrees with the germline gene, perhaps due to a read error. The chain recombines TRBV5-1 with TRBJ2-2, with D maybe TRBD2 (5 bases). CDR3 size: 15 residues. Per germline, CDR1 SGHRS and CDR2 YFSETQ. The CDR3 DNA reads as TGCGCCAGCAGCCGGGATAGGGCGAAAACCGGGGAGCTGTTTTTT. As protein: CASSRDRAKTGELFF.

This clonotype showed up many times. DNA for the CDR3: TGTGCCAGCAGCCGCATCGACTCCCTAATCGAGCAGTACTTC. Translated: CASSRIDSLIEQYF. The J gene is TRBJ2-7, the V gene TRBV3-1, with D uncertain. The V end lost 4 bases, the J end lost 6 bases, and 16 bases lay between the germline ends. Germline CDR1 is LGHDT and CDR2 is YNNKEL (reference sequence). The CDR3 contains 14 residues.

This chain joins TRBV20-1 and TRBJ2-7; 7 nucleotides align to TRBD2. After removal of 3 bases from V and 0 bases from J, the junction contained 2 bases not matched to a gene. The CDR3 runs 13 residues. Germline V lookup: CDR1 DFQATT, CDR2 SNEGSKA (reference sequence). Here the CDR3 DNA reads TGCAGTGCTAGTTGGGGGGGCTCCTACGAGCAGTACTTC. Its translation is CSASWGGSYEQYF.

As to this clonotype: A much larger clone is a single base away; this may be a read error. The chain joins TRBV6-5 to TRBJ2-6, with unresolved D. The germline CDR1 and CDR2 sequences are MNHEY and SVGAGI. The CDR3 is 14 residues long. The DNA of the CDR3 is TGTGCCGGCAGTTACCTCTCTGGGGCCAACGTCCTGACTTTC. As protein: CAGSYLSGANVLTF.

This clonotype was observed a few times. The CDR3 here is CASSLSGINTEAFF. The CDR3 bases are TGTGCCAGCAGCTTATCAGGGATTAACACTGAAGCTTTCTTT. The J gene is TRBJ1-1, the V gene TRBV7-9; tentative D call: TRBD1 (5 bases). This CDR3 contains 14 residues. The V end was cut by 2 bases, the J end by 2 bases, with 9 bases between. CDR1 is SEHNR and CDR2 is FQNEAQ in the germline V gene (reference sequence). Filled out from reference TRBV7-9 and TRBJ1-1, the complete variable domain reads DTGVSQNPRHKITKRGQNVTFRCDPISEHNRLYWYRQTLGQGPEFLTYFQNEAQLEKSRLLSDRFSAERPKGSFSTLEIQRTEQGDSAMYLCASSLSGINTEAFFGQGTRLTVV.

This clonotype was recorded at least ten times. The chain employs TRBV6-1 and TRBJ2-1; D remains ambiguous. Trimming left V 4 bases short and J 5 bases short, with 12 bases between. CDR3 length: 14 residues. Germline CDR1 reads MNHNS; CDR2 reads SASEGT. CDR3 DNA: TGTGCCAGCAGTGGGAGAGACGTAAACAATGAGCAGTTCTTC. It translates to CASSGRDVNNEQFF.

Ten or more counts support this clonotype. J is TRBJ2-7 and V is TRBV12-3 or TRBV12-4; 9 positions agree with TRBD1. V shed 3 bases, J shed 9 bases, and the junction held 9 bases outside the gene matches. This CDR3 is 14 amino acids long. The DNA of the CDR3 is TGTGCCAGCAGTTTCTCTGGGACAGGGTTCGGGCAGTACTTC. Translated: CASSFSGTGFGQYF.

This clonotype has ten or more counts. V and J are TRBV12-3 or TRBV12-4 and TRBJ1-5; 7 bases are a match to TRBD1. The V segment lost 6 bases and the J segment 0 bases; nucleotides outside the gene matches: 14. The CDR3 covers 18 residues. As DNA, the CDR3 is TGTGCCAGCAGCGACGCCGCGCGACAGGGACCTAGCAATCAGCCCCAGCATTTT. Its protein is CASSDAARQGPSNQPQHF.

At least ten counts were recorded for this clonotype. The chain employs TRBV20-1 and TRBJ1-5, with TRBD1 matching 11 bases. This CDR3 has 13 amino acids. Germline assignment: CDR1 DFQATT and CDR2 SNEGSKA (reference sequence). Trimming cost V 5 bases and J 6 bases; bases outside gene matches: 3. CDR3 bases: TGCAGTGCTTCCGGGACAGGGGGTCAGCCCCAGCATTTT. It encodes CSASGTGGQPQHF.

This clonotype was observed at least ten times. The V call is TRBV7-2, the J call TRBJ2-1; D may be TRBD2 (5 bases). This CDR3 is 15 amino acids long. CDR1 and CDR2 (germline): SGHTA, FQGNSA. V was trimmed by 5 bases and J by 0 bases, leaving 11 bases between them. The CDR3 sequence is CASSLGSGSYNEQFF. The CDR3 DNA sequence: TGTGCCAGCAGCCTCGGAAGCGGCTCCTACAATGAGCAGTTCTTC. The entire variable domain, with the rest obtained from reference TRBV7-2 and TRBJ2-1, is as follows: GAGVSQSPSNKVTEKGKDVELRCDPISGHTALYWYRQSLGQGLEFLIYFQGNSAPDKSGLPSDRFSAERTGGSVSTLTIQRTQQEDSAVYLCASSLGSGSYNEQFFGPGTRLTVL.

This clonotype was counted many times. The CDR3 nucleotides read TGCGCCAGCAGCTGGGACAGGGTTAGGAATGAGCAGTTCTTC. Residues: CASSWDRVRNEQFF. The chain is built from TRBV5-1 and TRBJ2-1; 9 bases are shared with TRBD1. With 3 bases clipped from V and 7 bases from J, the junction kept 5 bases outside the gene matches. Germline assignment: CDR1 SGHRS and CDR2 YFSETQ. The CDR3 loop spans 14 amino acids.

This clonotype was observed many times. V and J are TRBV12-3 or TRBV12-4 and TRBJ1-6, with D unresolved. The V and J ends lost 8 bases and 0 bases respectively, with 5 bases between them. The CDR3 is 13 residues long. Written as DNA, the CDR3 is TGTGCCAGCTCGGGCTCCTATAATTCACCCCTCCACTTT. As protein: CASSGSYNSPLHF.

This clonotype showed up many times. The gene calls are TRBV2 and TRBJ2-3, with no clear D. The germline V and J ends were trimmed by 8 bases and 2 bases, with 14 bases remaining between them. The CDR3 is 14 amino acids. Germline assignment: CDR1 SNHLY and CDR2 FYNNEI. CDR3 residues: CASAPDLITDTQYF. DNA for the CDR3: TGTGCCAGCGCCCCGGACCTCATCACAGATACGCAGTATTTT.

The CDR3 DNA sequence: TGTGCCACCAGTGACAGGGGATCTTCACCCCTCCACTTT. This gives the protein CATSDRGSSPLHF. The rearrangement joins TRBV24-1 to TRBJ1-6, with D perhaps TRBD1 (6 bases). This CDR3 has 13 amino acids. Germline V CDR1 and CDR2: KGHDR, SFDVKD. Trimming took 4 bases from V and 9 from J, leaving 9 bases between them.

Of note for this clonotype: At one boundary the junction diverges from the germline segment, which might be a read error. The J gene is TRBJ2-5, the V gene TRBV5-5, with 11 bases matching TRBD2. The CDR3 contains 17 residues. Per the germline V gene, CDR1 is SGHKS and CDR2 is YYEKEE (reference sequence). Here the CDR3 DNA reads TGTGCCAGCAGCTTACTAGCGGGGGAAACCTTGCAAGAGACCCAGCACTTC. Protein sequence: CASSLLAGETLQETQHF.

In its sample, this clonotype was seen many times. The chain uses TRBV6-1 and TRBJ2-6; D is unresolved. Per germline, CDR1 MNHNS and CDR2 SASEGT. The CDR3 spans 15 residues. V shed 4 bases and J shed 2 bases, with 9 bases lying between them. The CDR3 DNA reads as TGTGCCAGCAGTGTGACTTCTGCTGGGGCCAACGTCCTGACTTTC. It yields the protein CASSVTSAGANVLTF.

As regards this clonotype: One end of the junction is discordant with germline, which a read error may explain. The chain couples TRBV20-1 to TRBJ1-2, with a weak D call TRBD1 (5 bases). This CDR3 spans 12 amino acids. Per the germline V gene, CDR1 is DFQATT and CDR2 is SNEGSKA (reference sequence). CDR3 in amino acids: CSASWGGHGYTF. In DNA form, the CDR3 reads TGCAGTGCTAGTTGGGGTGGACATGGTTACACCTTC.

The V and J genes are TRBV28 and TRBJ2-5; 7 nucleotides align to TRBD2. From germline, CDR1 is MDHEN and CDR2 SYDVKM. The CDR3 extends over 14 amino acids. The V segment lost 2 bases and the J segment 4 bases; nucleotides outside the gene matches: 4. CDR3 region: CASSLAGGIETQYF. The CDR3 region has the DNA TGTGCCAGCAGTTTAGCCGGGGGGATAGAGACCCAGTACTTC.

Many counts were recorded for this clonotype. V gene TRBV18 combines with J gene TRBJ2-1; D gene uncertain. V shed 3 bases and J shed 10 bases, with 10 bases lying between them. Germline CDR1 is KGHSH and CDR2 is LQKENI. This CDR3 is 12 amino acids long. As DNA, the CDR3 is TGTGCCAGCTCACCCCAGGCGCTCGAGCAGTTCTTC. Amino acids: CASSPQALEQFF.

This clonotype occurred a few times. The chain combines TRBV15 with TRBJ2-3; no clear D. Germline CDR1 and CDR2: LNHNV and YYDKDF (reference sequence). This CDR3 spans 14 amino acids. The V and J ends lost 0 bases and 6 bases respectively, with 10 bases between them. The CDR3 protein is CATSRDHASDTQYF. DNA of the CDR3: TGTGCCACCAGCAGAGACCATGCTTCCGATACGCAGTATTTT.